The 13 T cell receptor beta chains listed next were all sequenced from one sample in a study of early T cells in non-severe SARS-CoV-2 infection. TCRdb used MiXCR to reprocess the 5' RACE reads, holding one entry per CDR3 protein. The repertoire includes 45,000 to 60,000 distinct CDR3 sequences, about a tenth of them detected once, and around 21% sits in the top ten. Sequenced: whole blood. The source is an adult who was a healthcare worker with PCR-confirmed SARS-CoV-2 infection or an uninfected control (not recorded which).

The V gene is TRBV30, the J gene TRBJ1-2; no clear D. The CDR3 sequence is 11 residues long. The V end lost 2 bases, the J end lost 8 bases, and 9 bases lay between the germline ends. CDR1 GTSNPN and CDR2 SVGIG come from the germline V gene (reference sequence). In DNA, the CDR3 is TGTGCCTGGAGTACTATGGGAGGCTACACCTTC. It specifies CAWSTMGGYTF. The complete variable domain, with remaining parts taken from reference TRBV30 and TRBJ1-2, reads SQTIHQWPATLVQPVGSPLSLECTVEGTSNPNLYWYRQAAGRGLQLLFYSVGIGQISSEVPQNLSASRPQDRQFILSSKKLLLSDSGFYLCAWSTMGGYTFGSGTRLTVV.

This clonotype has only a few counts. This chain joins TRBV6-6 and TRBJ2-1; D is perhaps TRBD2 (7 bases). The V and J ends lost 7 bases and 8 bases respectively, with 15 bases between them. Germline CDR1 and CDR2: MNHNY and SVGAGI (reference sequence). The CDR3 runs to 13 residues. The CDR3 nucleotides are TGTGCCAGCAACCGGGGGGCCGGGGATGAGCAGTTCTTC. Translating it yields CASNRGAGDEQFF.

This clonotype was recorded many times. DNA of the CDR3: TGCAGTGCTCCAACGGGAACTGAAGCTTTCTTT. Amino acid sequence: CSAPTGTEAFF. The chain couples TRBV20-1 to TRBJ1-1; unclear D gene. The CDR3 runs to 11 residues. Per the germline V gene, CDR1 is DFQATT and CDR2 is SNEGSKA (reference sequence). The V and J ends lost 5 bases and 5 bases respectively, with 9 bases between them.

In this sample, this clonotype turned up many times. The chain employs TRBV5-1 and TRBJ2-1; D unresolved. The CDR3 sequence is 13 residues long. Trimming pared 0 bases from V and 10 bases from J, leaving 11 bases between. The germline gives CDR1 SGHRS, CDR2 YFSETQ. CDR3 in amino acids: CASSLVAEGEQFF. As DNA, the CDR3 is TGCGCCAGCAGCTTGGTGGCAGAAGGGGAGCAGTTCTTC.

The chain carries TRBV20-1 and TRBJ2-2; D is uncertain. V was shortened by 2 bases and J by 7 bases, with 11 bases between the two germline ends. The CDR3 loop spans 13 amino acids. Germline V gene sequence: CDR1 DFQATT, CDR2 SNEGSKA (reference sequence). CDR3 in amino acids: CSARKQTDGELFF. The DNA of the CDR3 is TGCAGTGCTAGAAAACAGACCGACGGGGAGCTGTTTTTT.

In its sample, this clonotype was seen many times. The chain links TRBV21-1 to TRBJ2-3; the D call in the table, TRBD2, was not verified against the DNA. TRBV21-1 is noted as a pseudogene. The CDR3 is 17 amino acids. DNA of the CDR3: TGTGCCAGCAGCCAAGCGATTCTAGCGGGGGAAACAGATACGCAGTATTTT. Translation: CASSQAILAGETDTQYF.

The CDR3 DNA is TGTGCCAGCAGCTGGGCGGATACGCAGTATTTT. It yields the protein CASSWADTQYF. The rearrangement links TRBV11-2 to TRBJ2-3; D is ambiguous. The CDR3 spans 11 residues. CDR1 and CDR2 (germline): SGHAT, FQNNGV. Trimming shortened V by 4 bases and J by 6 bases, and 5 bases separated the two germline ends.

The genes are TRBV6-5 and TRBJ2-5, with TRBD1 matching 8 bases. CDR3 size: 15 residues. The germline gives CDR1 MNHEY, CDR2 SVGAGI. Trimming removed 0 bases from V and 5 bases from J; junction bases left unmatched: 5. CDR3 in DNA: TGTGCCAGCAGTTACTCCATGGACAGGGTGGAGACCCAGTACTTC. Translation: CASSYSMDRVETQYF.

This clonotype has ten or more counts. The V gene is TRBV12-3 or TRBV12-4, the J gene TRBJ2-6; 11 positions agree with TRBD1. The CDR3 covers 17 residues. The V segment lost 5 bases and the J segment 2 bases; nucleotides outside the gene matches: 5. In DNA form, the CDR3 reads TGTGCCAGCAGTAATCCGGGACAGGGGGCTGGGGCCAACGTCCTGACTTTC. It yields the protein CASSNPGQGAGANVLTF.

This clonotype was observed at least ten times. The chain links TRBV9 to TRBJ1-2; 7 bases fit TRBD1. The junction had 4 bases not matched to a gene; V was cut back by 4 bases and J by 4 bases. The CDR3 is 13 residues long. Germline loops: CDR1 SGDLS, CDR2 YYNGEE. Written as DNA, the CDR3 is TGTGCCAGCAGCACACAGGGGACCTATGGCTACACCTTC. Encoded protein: CASSTQGTYGYTF.

This chain joins TRBV12-3 or TRBV12-4 and TRBJ2-1, with D maybe TRBD2 (5 bases). This CDR3 is built from 15 residues. The V end was cut by 5 bases, the J end by 2 bases, with 13 bases between. The CDR3 region is CASSPEWRAYNEQFF. In DNA form, the CDR3 reads TGTGCCAGCAGTCCCGAGTGGCGGGCCTACAATGAGCAGTTCTTC.

V and J are TRBV12-3 or TRBV12-4 and TRBJ2-7; D not certain. CDR3 length: 14 amino acids. Trimming stripped 5 bases from V and 7 bases from J, with 18 bases between. In nucleotides, the CDR3 is TGTGCCAGCAGTACTTGGACCGAAAGCAGGGAGCAGTACTTC. Encoded protein: CASSTWTESREQYF.

The chain combines TRBV12-3 or TRBV12-4 with TRBJ2-1; 9 bases agree with TRBD1. CDR3 size: 13 residues. With V trimmed by 4 bases and J by 7 bases, 2 bases remained unmatched. The CDR3 nucleotides read TGTGCCAGCAGTTCTGGGACAGGGAATGAGCAGTTCTTC. It translates to CASSSGTGNEQFF.